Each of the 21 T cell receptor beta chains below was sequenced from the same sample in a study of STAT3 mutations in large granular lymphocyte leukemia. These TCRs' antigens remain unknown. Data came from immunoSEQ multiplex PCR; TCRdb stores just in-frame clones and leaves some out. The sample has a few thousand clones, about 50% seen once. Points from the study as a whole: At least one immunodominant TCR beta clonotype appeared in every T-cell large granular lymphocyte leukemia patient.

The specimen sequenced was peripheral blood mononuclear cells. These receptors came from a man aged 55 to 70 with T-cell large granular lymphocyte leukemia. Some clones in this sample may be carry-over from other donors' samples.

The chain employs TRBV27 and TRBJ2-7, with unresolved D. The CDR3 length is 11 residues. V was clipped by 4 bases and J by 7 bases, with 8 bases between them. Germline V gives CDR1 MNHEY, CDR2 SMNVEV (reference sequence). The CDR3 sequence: CASSYLGEQYF. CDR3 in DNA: TGTGCCAGCAGTTACCTGGGAGAGCAGTACTTC.

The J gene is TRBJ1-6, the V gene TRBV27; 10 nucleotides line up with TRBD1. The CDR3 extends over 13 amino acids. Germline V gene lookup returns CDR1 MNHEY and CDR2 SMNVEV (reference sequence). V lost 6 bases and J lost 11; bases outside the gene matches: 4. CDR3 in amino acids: CASRPGQGTPLHF. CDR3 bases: TGTGCCAGCAGACCGGGACAGGGGACACCCCTCCACTTT.

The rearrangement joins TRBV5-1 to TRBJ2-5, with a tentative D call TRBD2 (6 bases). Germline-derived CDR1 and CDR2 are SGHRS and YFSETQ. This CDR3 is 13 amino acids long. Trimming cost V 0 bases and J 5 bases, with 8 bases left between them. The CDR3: CASSLGGVETQYF. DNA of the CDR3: TGCGCCAGCAGCTTGGGCGGGGTTGAGACCCAGTACTTC.

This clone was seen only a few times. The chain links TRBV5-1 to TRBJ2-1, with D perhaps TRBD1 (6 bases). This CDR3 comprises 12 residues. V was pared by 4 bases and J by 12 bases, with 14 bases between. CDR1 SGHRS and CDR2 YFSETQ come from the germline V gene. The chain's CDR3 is CASSVRTGSQFF. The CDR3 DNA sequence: TGCGCCAGCAGCGTCCGAACAGGGTCGCAGTTCTTC.

The CDR3 is CASSQDSTSTDTQYF. The CDR3, as DNA: TGCGCCAGCAGCCAGGACTCTACTAGCACAGATACGCAGTATTTT. This chain joins TRBV5-1 and TRBJ2-3; possibly TRBD2 for D (5 bases). Germline loops: CDR1 SGHRS, CDR2 YFSETQ. The CDR3 totals 15 residues. The germline V and J ends were trimmed by 4 bases and 0 bases, with 12 bases remaining between them.

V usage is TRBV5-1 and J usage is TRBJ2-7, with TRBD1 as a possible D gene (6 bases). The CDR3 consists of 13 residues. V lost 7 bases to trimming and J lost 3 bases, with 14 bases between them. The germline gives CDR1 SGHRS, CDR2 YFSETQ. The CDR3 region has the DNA TGCGCCAGCCCCATACAGGGTCTCTACGAGCAGTACGTC. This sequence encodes CASPIQGLYEQYV.

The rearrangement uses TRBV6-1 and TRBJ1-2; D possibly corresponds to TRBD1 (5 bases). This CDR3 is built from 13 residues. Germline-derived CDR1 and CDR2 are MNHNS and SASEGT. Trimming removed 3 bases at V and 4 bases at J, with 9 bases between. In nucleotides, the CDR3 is TGTGCCAGCAGTGATCGGGGGACCTATGGCTACACCTTC. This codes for CASSDRGTYGYTF.

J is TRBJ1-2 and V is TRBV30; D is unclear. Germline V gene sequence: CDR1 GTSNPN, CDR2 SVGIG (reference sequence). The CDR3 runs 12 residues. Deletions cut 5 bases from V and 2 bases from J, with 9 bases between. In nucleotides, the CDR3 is TGTGCCTGGTGGACGGTCAACTATGGCTACACCTTC. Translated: CAWWTVNYGYTF.

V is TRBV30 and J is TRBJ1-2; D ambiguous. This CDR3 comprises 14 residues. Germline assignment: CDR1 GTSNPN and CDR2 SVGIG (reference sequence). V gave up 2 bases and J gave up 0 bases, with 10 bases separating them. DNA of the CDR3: TGTGCCTGGAGTCAACACCGGACTAACTATGGCTACACCTTC. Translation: CAWSQHRTNYGYTF.

The CDR3 DNA follows: TGTGCCAGCAGCCTCTATGGCTACACCTTC. It encodes CASSLYGYTF. The genes are TRBV21-1 and TRBJ1-2. TRBV21-1 represents a pseudogene. The CDR3 runs 10 residues.

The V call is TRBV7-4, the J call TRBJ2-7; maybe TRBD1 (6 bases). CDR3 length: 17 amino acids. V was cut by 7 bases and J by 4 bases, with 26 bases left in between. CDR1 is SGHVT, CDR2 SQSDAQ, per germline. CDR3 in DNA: TGTGCCAGCACCACTTCACAGGGATCCTTCCGCGGATACGAGCAGTACTTC. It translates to CASTTSQGSFRGYEQYF.

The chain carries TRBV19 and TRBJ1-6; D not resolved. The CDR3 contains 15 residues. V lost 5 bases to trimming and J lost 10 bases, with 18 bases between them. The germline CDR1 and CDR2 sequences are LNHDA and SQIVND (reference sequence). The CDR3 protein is CASSVGGQSESPLHF. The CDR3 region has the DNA TGTGCCAGTAGTGTCGGAGGGCAATCTGAATCACCCCTCCACTTT.

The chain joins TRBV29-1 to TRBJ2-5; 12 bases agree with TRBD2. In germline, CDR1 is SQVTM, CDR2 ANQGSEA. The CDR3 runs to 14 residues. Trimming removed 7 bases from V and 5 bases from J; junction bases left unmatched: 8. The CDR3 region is CSARLAGVGETQYF. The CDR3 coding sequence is TGCAGCGCGAGACTAGCGGGAGTCGGCGAGACCCAGTACTTC.

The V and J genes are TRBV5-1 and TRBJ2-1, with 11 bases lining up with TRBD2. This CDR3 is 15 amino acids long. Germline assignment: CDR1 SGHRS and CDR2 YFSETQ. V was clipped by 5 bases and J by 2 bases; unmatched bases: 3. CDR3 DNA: TGCGCCAGCAGACTAGCGGGAGACGCCTACAATGAGCAGTTCTTC. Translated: CASRLAGDAYNEQFF.

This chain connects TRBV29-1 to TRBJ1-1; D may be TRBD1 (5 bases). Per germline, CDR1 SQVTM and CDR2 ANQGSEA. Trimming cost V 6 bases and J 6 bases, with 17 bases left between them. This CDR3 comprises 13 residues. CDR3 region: CSVGTGGVPEAFF. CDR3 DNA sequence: TGCAGCGTAGGAACAGGAGGGGTCCCTGAAGCTTTCTTT.

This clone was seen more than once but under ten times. The CDR3 nucleotides are TGTGCCATCGCGTCCGACTCTAACTATGGCTACACCTTC. Its protein is CAIASDSNYGYTF. J is TRBJ1-2 and V is TRBV6-6; D is ambiguous. V was pared by 10 bases and J by 0 bases, with 12 bases between. The CDR3 extends over 13 amino acids. Germline lookup yields CDR1 MNHNY and CDR2 SVGAGI (reference sequence).

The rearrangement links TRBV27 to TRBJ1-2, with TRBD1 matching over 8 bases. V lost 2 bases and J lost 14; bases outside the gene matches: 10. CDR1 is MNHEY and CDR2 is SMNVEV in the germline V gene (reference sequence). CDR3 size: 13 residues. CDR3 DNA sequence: TGTGCCAGCAGTTTAGGGCCGGGGACAGGCCAAACCTTC. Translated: CASSLGPGTGQTF.

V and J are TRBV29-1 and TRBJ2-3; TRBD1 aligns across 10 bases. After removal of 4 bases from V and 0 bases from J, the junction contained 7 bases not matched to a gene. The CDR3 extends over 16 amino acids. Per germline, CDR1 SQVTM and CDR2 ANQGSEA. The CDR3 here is CSVGQGASSSTDTQYF. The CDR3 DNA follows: TGCAGCGTTGGACAGGGGGCCAGTTCTAGCACAGATACGCAGTATTTT.

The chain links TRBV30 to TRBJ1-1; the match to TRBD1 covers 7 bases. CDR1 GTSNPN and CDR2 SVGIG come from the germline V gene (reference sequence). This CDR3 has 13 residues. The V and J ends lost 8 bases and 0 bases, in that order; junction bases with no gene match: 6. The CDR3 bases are TGTGCCAGAGGGGGCAATATGAACACTGAAGCTTTCTTT. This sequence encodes CARGGNMNTEAFF.

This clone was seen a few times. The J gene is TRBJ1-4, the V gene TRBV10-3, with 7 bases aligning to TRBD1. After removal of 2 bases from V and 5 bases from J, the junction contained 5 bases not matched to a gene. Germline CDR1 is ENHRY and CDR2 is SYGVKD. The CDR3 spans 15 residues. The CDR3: CAISETRQGNEKLFF. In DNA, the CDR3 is TGTGCCATCAGTGAGACAAGACAGGGCAATGAAAAACTGTTTTTT.

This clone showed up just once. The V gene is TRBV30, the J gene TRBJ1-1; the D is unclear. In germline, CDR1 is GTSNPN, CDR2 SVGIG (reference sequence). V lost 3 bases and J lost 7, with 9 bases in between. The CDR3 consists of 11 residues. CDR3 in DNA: TGTGCCTGGAGGGAAGGACTTGAAGCTTTCTTT. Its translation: CAWREGLEAFF. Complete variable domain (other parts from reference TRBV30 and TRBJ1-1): SQTIHQWPATLVQPVGSPLSLECTVEGTSNPNLYWYRQAAGRGLQLLFYSVGIGQISSEVPQNLSASRPQDRQFILSSKKLLLSDSGFYLCAWREGLEAFFGQGTRLTVV.